This T cell receptor (beta chain) was captured in a study of shared clonotypes between healthy human individuals. The germline CDR1 and CDR2 sequences are SGHAT and FQNNGV. The CDR3 consists of 13 residues. V lost 1 base and J lost 3, with 6 bases in between. Generated by immunoSEQ multiplex PCR, the TCRdb table keeps only in-frame clones and is missing some. The sample lists some 2 million clones, 85% to 95% occurring once. The sequenced sample consisted of naive CD4+ T cells sorted from blood. As for subset: CD45RA+ positively selected. The rearrangement links TRBV11-2 to TRBJ1-2; D is ambiguous. This TCR derives from a young man in good health. CDR3 DNA sequence: TGTGCCAGCAGCTTAGGTACAGACTATGGCTACACCTTC. This encodes CASSLGTDYGYTF.